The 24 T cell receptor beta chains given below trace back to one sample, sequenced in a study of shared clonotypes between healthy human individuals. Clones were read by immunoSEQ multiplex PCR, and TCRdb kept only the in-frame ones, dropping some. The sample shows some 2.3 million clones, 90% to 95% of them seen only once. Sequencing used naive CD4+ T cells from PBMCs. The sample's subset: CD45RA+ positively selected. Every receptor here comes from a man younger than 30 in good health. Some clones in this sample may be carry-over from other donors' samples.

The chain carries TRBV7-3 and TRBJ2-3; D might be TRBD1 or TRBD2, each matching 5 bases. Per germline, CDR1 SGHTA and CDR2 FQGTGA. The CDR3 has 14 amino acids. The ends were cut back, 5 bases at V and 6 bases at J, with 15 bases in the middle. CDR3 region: CASSPSTAEDTQYF. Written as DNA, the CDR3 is TGTGCCAGCAGCCCATCGACAGCGGAGGATACGCAGTATTTT.

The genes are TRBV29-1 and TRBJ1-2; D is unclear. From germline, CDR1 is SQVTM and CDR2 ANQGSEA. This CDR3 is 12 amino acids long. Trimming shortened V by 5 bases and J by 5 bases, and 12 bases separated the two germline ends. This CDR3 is CSVWIGMYGYTF. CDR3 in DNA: TGCAGCGTTTGGATAGGGATGTATGGCTACACCTTC.

In nucleotides, the CDR3 is TGCGCCAGCAGCCAATCGGGACAGGGAGCGTCTAACACTGAAGCTTTCTTT. This translates into CASSQSGQGASNTEAFF. This chain connects TRBV4-1 to TRBJ1-1, with 9 bases fitting TRBD1. This CDR3 spans 17 amino acids. Germline V gene lookup returns CDR1 MGHRA and CDR2 YSYEKL. Trimming removed 2 bases from V and 2 bases from J; junction bases left unmatched: 9.

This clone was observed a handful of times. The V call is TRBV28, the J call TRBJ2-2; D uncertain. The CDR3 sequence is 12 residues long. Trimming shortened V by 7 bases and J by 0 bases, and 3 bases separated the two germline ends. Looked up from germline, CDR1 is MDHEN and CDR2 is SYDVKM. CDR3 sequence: CASMSNTGELFF. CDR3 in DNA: TGTGCCAGCATGTCGAACACCGGGGAGCTGTTTTTT.

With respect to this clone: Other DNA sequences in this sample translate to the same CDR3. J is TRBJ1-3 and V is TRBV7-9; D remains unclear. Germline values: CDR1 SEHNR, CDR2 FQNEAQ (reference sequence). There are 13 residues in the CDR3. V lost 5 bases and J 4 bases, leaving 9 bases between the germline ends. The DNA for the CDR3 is TGTGCCAGCAGCCCCCGTAGGGGAAACACCATATATTTT. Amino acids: CASSPRRGNTIYF.

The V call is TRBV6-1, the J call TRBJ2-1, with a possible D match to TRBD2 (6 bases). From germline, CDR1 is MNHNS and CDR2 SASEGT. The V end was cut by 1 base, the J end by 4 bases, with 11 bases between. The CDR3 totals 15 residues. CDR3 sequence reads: CASSEEVSGYNEQFF. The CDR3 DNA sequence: TGTGCCAGCAGTGAAGAGGTTAGCGGATACAATGAGCAGTTCTTC.

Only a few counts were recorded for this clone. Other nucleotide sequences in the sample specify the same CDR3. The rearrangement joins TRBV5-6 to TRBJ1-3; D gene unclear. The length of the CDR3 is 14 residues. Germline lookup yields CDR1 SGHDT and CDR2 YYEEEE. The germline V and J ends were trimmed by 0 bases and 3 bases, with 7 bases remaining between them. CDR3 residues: CASSLVAGGNTIYF. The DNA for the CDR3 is TGTGCCAGCAGCTTGGTGGCAGGTGGAAACACCATATATTTT.

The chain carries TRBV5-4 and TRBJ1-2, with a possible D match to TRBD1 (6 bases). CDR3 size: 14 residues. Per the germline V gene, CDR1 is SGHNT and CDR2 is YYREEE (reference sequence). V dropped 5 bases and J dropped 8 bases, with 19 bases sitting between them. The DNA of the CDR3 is TGTGCCAGCAGATTGACAGGAAGGCTTGAGGGCTACACCTTC. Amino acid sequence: CASRLTGRLEGYTF.

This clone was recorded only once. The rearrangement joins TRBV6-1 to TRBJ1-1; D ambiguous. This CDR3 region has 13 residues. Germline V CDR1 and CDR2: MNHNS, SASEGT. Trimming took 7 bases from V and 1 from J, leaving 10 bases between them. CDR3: CASIGRGNTEAFF. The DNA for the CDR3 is TGTGCCAGCATCGGCAGAGGGAACACTGAAGCTTTCTTT.

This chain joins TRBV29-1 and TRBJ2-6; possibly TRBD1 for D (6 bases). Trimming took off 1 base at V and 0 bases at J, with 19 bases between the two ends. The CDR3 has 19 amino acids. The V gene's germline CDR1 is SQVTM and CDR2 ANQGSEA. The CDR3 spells CSVEVRGGSKSSGANVLTF. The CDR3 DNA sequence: TGCAGCGTTGAAGTAAGAGGGGGATCTAAGAGCTCTGGGGCCAACGTCCTGACTTTC.

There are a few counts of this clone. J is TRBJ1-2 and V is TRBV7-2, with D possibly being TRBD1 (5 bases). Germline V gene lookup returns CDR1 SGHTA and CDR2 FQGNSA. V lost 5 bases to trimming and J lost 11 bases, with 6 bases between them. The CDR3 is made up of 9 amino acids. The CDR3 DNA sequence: TGTGCCAGCAGCCCAGGGTACACCTTC. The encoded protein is CASSPGYTF.

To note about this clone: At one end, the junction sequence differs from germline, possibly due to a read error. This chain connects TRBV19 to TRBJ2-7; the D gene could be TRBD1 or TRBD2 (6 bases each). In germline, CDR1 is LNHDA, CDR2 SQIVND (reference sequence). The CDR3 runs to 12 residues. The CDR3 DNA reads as TGTGCCAGTAGTACCCGGGGGTTGAACAGGGACTTC. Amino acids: CASSTRGLNRDF. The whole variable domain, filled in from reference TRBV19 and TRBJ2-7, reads DGGITQSPKYLFRKEGQNVTLSCEQNLNHDAMYWYRQDPGQGLRLIYYSQIVNDFQKGDIAEGYSVSREKKESFPLTVTSAQKNPTAFYLCASSTRGLNRDFGPGTRLTVT.

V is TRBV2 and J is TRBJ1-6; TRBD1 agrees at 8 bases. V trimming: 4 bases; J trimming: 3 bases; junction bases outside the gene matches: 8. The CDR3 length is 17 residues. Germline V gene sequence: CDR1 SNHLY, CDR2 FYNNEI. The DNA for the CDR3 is TGTGCCAGCAGTGTACAGGGGGGAGCATACTATAATTCACCCCTCCACTTT. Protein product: CASSVQGGAYYNSPLHF.

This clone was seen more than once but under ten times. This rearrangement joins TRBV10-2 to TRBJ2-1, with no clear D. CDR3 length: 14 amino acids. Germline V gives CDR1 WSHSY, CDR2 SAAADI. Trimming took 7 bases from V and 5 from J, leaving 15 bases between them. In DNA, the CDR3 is TGCGCCAGCACCGCGACCCACTGGCACAATGAGCAGTTCTTC. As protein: CASTATHWHNEQFF.

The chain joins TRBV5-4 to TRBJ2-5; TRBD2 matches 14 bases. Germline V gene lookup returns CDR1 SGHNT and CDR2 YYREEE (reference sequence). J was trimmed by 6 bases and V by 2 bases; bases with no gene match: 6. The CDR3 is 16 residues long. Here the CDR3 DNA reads TGTGCCAGCAGCTTAGGGACTAGCGGGAGTACGCAGACCCAGTACTTC. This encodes CASSLGTSGSTQTQYF.

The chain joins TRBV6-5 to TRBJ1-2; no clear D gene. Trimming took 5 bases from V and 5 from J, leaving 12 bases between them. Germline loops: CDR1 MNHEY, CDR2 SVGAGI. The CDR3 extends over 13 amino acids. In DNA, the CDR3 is TGTGCCAGCAGTCCCGGGCCGATATATGGCTACACCTTC. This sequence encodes CASSPGPIYGYTF.

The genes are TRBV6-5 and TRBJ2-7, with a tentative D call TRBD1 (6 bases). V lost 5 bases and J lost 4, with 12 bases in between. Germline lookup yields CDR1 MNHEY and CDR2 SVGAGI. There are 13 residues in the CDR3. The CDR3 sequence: CASSKAGTYEQYF. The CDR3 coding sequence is TGTGCCAGCAGTAAGGCCGGGACATACGAGCAGTACTTC.

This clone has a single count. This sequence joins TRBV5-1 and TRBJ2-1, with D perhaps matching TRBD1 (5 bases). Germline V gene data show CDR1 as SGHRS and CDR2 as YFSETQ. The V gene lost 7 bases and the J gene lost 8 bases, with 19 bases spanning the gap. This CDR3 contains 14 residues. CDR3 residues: CASHDPGSGDEQFF. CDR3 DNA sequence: TGCGCCAGCCATGACCCAGGGTCTGGGGATGAGCAGTTCTTC.

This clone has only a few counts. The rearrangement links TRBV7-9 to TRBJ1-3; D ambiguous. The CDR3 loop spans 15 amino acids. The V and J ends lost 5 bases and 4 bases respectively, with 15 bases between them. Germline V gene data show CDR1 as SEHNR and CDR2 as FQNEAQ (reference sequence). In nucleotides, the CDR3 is TGTGCCAGCAGCCCCGGGCTGAGCGCCGGAAACACCATATATTTT. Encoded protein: CASSPGLSAGNTIYF.

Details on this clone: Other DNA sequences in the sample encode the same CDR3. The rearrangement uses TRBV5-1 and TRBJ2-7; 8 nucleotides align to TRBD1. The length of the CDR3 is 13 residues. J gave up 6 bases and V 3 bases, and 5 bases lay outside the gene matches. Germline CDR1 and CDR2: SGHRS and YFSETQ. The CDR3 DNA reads TGCGCCAGCAGCTCAGACAGGGGTGGCGAGCAGTACTTC. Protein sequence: CASSSDRGGEQYF.

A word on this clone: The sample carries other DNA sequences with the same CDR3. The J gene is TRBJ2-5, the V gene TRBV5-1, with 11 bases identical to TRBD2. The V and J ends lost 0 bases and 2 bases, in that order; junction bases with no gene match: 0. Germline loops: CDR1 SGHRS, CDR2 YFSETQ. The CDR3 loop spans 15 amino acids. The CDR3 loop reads CASSLGLAGQETQYF. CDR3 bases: TGCGCCAGCAGCTTGGGACTAGCGGGGCAAGAGACCCAGTACTTC.

CDR3 loop: CASIDGPPTRGNYEQYF. The CDR3 DNA is TGTGCCAGCATCGATGGCCCCCCGACTAGGGGGAACTACGAGCAGTACTTC. This sequence joins TRBV2 and TRBJ2-7; D might be TRBD1 or TRBD2, each matching 6 bases. Trimming took off 7 bases at V and 3 bases at J, with 25 bases between the two ends. The germline CDR1 and CDR2 sequences are SNHLY and FYNNEI. CDR3 length equals 17 residues.

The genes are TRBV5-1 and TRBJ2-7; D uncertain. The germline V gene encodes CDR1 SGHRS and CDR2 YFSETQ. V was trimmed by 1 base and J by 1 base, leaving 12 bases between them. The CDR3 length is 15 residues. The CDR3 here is CASSLPEQLSYEQYF. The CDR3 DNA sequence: TGCGCCAGCAGCTTGCCGGAACAGCTTTCCTACGAGCAGTACTTC.

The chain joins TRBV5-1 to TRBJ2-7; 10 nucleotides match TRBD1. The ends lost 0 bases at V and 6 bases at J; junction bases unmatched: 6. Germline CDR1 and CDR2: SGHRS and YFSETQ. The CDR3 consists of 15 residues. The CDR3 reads CASSLAGTGVREQYF. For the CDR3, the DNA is TGCGCCAGCAGCTTGGCCGGGACAGGGGTTCGCGAGCAGTACTTC. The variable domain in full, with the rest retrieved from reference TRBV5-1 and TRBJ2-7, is KAGVTQTPRYLIKTRGQQVTLSCSPISGHRSVSWYQQTPGQGLQFLFEYFSETQRNKGNFPGRFSGRQFSNSRSEMNVSTLELGDSALYLCASSLAGTGVREQYFGPGTRLTVT.